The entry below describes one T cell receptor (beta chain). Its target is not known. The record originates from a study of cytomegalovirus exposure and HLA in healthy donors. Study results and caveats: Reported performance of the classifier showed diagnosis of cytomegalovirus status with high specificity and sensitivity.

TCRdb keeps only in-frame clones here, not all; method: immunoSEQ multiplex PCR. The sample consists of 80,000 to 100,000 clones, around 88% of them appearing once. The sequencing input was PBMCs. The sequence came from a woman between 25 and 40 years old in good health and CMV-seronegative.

This CDR3 is CASSQVSPTAYGYTF. Here the CDR3 DNA reads TGTGCCAGCAGCCAAGTGTCTCCGACAGCCTATGGCTACACCTTC. The V call is TRBV14, the J call TRBJ1-2, with a tentative D call TRBD1 (5 bases). Trimming pared 1 base from V and 4 bases from J, leaving 13 bases between. The CDR3 covers 15 residues. Germline assignment: CDR1 SGHDN and CDR2 FVKESK.